These 2 T cell receptor beta chains were sequenced from one sample in a study of read filtering for tumor transcriptome and immune sequencing (dated by TCRdb to 2018 to 2021). The sample was run on an Illumina HiSeq 4000. Starting from approximately 0.4 ug RNA, TCR libraries were constructed with the Immunoverse kit using molecular barcoded adaptors that cover the alpha/delta and beta/gamma chains. TCRdb ran its own pipeline on the public reads, namely fastp trimming at Q25 and MiXCR clone calling, and kept in-frame beta chains. Every CDR3 protein is listed once, alongside the most common genes and DNA of its rows. This sample comprises under 50,000 distinct CDR3 sequences, roughly an eighth of them detected only once. The ten largest make up 25% to 30% of the sample. Material for sequencing was a population of CD138-negative cells sorted from bone marrow. In the paper's terms, the cell subset or site label means: bone marrow mononuclear cells depleted of CD138+ plasma/myeloma cells by negative magnetic selection. The receptor source for this set is a donor at least 40 years old with multiple myeloma.

The count of this clonotype is one. A much larger clone lies a single base off, so this may be a read error. The rearrangement links TRBV29-1 to TRBJ1-1; tentatively, D is TRBD1 (5 bases). This CDR3 contains 13 residues. CDR1 and CDR2 from the germline V gene are SQVTM and ANQGSEA. The CDR3 spells CSVDRQQNTKAFF. CDR3 coding DNA: TGCAGCGTTGACCGACAGCAGAACACTAAAGCTTTCTTT.

This clonotype ranks as medium-sized. The chain links TRBV29-1 to TRBJ2-1, with 14 positions matching TRBD2. CDR3 length: 16 amino acids. V was pared by 6 bases and J by 1 base, with 5 bases of the junction left unmatched. Germline values: CDR1 SQVTM, CDR2 ANQGSEA. As DNA, the CDR3 is TGCAGCGTGCCCGGGACTAGCGGGGGTTCCTACAATGAGCAGTTCTTC. It is translated as CSVPGTSGGSYNEQFF.